The sequence of this T cell receptor beta chain was determined in a study of a mutant IDH1 vaccine in newly diagnosed glioma. At the level of the study: Earlier treatment was radiotherapy, temozolomide, or both, with most getting both.

CDR3 length: 14 amino acids. The V end lost 2 bases, the J end lost 6 bases, and 11 bases lay between the germline ends. The germline V gene has CDR1 KGHSH and CDR2 LQKENI. Time point given: baseline, week 1 (first vaccination visit). Treatment given: pre-vaccination baseline after standard-of-care therapy. Patients carried new grade 3 or 4 IDH1-mutant astrocytomas lacking nuclear ATRX. Study-wide findings and caveats: Top peripheral T cell clonotype shifts appeared unrelated to pseudoprogression.

The repertoire was sequenced with immunoSEQ multiplex PCR; TCRdb's copy has only in-frame clones and lacks some. The sample lists approximately 70,000 clones, more than 65% occurring once. A word on this clone: The antigen remains unidentified.

This TCR was sampled from a man aged 50 to 59 with glioma. This material consisted of PBMCs, taken from a glioma patient treated with radiotherapy, temozolomide or both. This rearrangement joins TRBV18 to TRBJ2-1; no definite D call. The CDR3 here is CASSPGIDLNEQFF. In nucleotides, the CDR3 is TGTGCCAGCTCACCAGGGATTGATCTCAATGAGCAGTTCTTC.